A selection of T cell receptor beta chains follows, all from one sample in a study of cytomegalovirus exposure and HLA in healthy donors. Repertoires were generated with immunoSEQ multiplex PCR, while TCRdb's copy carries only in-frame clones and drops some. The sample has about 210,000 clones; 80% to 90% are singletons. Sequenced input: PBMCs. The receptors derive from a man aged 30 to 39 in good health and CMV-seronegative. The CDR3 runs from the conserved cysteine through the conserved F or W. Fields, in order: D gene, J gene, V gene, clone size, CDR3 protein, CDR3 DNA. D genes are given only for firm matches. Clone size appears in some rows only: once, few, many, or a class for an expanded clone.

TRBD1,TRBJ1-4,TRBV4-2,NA,CASSQEFRTGFEKLFF,TGTGCCAGCAGCCAAGAGTTCCGGACAGGGTTCGAAAAACTGTTTTTT
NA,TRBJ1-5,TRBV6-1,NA,CASSLDSNQPQHF,TGTGCCAGCAGCCTAGACAGCAATCAGCCCCAGCATTTT
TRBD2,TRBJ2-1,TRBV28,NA,CASSPSAGDPRLLNEQFF,TGTGCCAGCAGTCCATCAGCGGGGGACCCTCGATTGTTGAATGAGCAGTTCTTC
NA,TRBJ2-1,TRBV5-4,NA,CASSTRDTSYNEQFF,TGTGCCAGCAGCACCCGGGACACCTCCTACAATGAGCAGTTCTTC
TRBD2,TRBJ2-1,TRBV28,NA,CASSFVAGGLNEQFF,TGTGCCAGCAGTTTTGTAGCGGGGGGGCTGAATGAGCAGTTCTTC
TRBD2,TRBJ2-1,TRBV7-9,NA,CASSSRLASANEQFF,TGTGCCAGCAGCTCCCGACTAGCTTCCGCCAATGAGCAGTTCTTC
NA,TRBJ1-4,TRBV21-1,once,CASSGGQARATNEKLFF,TGTGCCAGCAGCGGGGGCCAGGCGAGGGCAACTAATGAAAAACTGTTTTTT
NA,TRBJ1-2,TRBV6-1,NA,CASSVRGSGGYTF,TGTGCCAGCAGTGTCCGGGGTTCAGGTGGCTACACCTTC
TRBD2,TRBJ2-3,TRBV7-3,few,CASSEGGGPGTDTQYF,TGTGCCAGCAGCGAAGGCGGGGGGCCTGGCACAGATACGCAGTATTTT
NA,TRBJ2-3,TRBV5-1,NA,CASSLAPNRDDTQYF,TGCGCCAGCAGCTTGGCCCCTAACAGGGATGATACGCAGTATTTT
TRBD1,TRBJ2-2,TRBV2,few,CASSLTGAGELFF,TGTGCCAGCAGCCTTACAGGGGCCGGGGAGCTGTTTTTT
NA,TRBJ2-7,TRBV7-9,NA,CASSPEIYEQYF,TGTGCCAGCAGCCCGGAGATCTACGAGCAGTACTTC
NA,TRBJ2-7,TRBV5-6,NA,CASSLGVGAAYYEQYF,TGTGCCAGCAGCTTGGGGGTGGGAGCAGCATACTACGAGCAGTACTTC
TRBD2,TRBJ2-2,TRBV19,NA,CASSTTSGGYTGELFF,TGTGCCAGTAGTACCACTAGCGGGGGTTACACCGGGGAGCTGTTTTTT
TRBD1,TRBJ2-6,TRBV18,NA,CASTNIPGQATSGASVLTF,TGTGCCAGCACGAATATTCCGGGACAGGCCACCTCTGGGGCCAGCGTCCTGACTTTC
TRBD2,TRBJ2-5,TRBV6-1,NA,CASRTSGAETQYF,TGTGCCAGCAGGACTAGCGGGGCGGAGACCCAGTACTTC
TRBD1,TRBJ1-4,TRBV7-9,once,CASSLGPGTGNEKLFF,TGTGCCAGCAGCCTCGGTCCCGGGACAGGGAATGAAAAACTGTTTTTT
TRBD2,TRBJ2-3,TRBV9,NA,CASSVGLAGGPVDTQYF,TGTGCCAGCAGCGTAGGGCTAGCGGGGGGGCCCGTAGATACGCAGTATTTT
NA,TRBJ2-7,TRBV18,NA,CASSPVQGGYEQYF,TGTGCCAGCTCACCAGTGCAGGGGGGTTACGAGCAGTACTTC
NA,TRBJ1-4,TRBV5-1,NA,CASSLDSSTNEKLFF,TGCGCCAGCAGCTTGGACTCATCAACTAATGAAAAACTGTTTTTT
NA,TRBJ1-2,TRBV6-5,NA,CASSYSPGPVGYTF,TGTGCCAGCAGTTACTCGCCTGGGCCCGTCGGCTACACCTTC
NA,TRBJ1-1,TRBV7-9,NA,CASSSSSIEAFF,TGTGCCAGCAGCTCAAGCTCGATTGAAGCTTTCTTT
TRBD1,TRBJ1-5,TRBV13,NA,CASSGQGEIAQHF,TGTGCCAGCAGCGGACAGGGAGAGATAGCCCAGCATTTT
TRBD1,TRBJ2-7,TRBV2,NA,CASSPRGTGTYEQYF,TGTGCCAGCAGTCCTCGTGGGACAGGAACCTACGAGCAGTACTTC
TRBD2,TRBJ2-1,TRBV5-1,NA,CASSLEGAGSSYNEQFF,TGCGCCAGCAGCTTGGAGGGAGCGGGGAGCTCCTACAATGAGCAGTTCTTC
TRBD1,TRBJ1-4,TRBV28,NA,CASSLQGATNEKLFF,TGTGCCAGCAGTCTACAGGGGGCAACTAATGAAAAACTGTTTTTT
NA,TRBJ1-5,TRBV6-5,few,CATGVNQPQHF,TGTGCCACCGGGGTCAATCAGCCCCAGCATTTT
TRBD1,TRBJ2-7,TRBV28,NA,CATRQGASYEQYF,TGTGCCACCCGACAGGGGGCTTCCTACGAGCAGTACTTC
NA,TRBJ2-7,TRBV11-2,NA,CASSTILNYEQYF,TGTGCCAGCAGCACTATTTTGAACTACGAGCAGTACTTC
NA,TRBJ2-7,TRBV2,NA,CASSEASSSRDYEQYF,TGTGCCAGCAGTGAAGCGTCTTCGTCCAGGGACTACGAGCAGTACTTC
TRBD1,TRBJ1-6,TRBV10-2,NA,CASSVGGQGIGNSPLHF,TGCGCCAGCAGTGTGGGGGGACAGGGTATTGGCAATTCACCCCTCCACTTT
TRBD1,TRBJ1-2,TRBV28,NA,CASSSGQNRYTF,TGTGCCAGCAGTTCGGGACAGAACCGCTACACCTTC
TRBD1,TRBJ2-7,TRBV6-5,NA,CASSYGDRVNEQYF,TGTGCCAGCAGTTACGGGGACAGGGTCAACGAGCAGTACTTC
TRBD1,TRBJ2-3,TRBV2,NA,CASKLWGQGKGDTQYF,TGTGCCAGCAAATTATGGGGACAGGGGAAGGGAGATACGCAGTATTTT
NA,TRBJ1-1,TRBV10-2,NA,CASSEPQGTEAFF,TGCGCCAGCAGTGAGCCGCAGGGAACTGAAGCTTTCTTT
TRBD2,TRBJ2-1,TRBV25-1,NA,CASSDTGRVFNEQFF,TGTGCCAGCAGTGATACCGGGAGGGTTTTCAATGAGCAGTTCTTC
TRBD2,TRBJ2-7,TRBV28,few,CASSNPGGVEQYF,TGTGCCAGCAGCAATCCGGGGGGGGTTGAGCAGTACTTC
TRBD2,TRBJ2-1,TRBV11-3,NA,CASSLGIAGEKYNEQFF,TGTGCCAGCAGCTTAGGAATAGCGGGGGAGAAGTACAATGAGCAGTTCTTC
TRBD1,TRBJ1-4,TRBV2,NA,CASRKSTGKSEKLFF,TGTGCCAGCAGAAAATCGACAGGGAAGAGTGAAAAACTGTTTTTT
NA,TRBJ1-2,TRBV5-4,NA,CASSLQGTYGYTF,TGTGCCAGCAGCTTGCAGGGAACCTATGGCTACACCTTC
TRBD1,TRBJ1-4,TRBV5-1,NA,CASSRDRVNEKLFF,TGCGCCAGCAGCCGCGACAGGGTCAATGAAAAACTGTTTTTT
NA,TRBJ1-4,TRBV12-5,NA,CASGLPAYNEKLFF,TGTGCTAGTGGTTTGCCCGCCTATAATGAAAAACTGTTTTTT
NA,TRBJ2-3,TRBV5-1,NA,CASSLVTAQRGGTDTQYF,TGCGCCAGCAGCTTGGTGACAGCACAACGAGGAGGCACAGATACGCAGTATTTT
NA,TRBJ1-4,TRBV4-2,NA,CASSQDRGILNEKLFF,TGTGCCAGCAGCCAAGATCGCGGCATCCTTAATGAAAAACTGTTTTTT
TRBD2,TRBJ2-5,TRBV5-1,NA,CASSPVAGQETQYF,TGCGCCAGCAGCCCTGTAGCGGGCCAAGAGACCCAGTACTTC
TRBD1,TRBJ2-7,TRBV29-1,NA,CSVRGTGRGEQYF,TGCAGCGTTCGTGGGACAGGGCGCGGCGAGCAGTACTTC
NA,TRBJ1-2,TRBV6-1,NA,CASSESRLLVYGYTF,TGTGCCAGCAGTGAAAGCCGACTGCTGGTCTATGGCTACACCTTC
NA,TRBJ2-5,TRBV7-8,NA,CASSLTGAETQYF,TGTGCCAGCAGCTTAACGGGAGCAGAGACCCAGTACTTC
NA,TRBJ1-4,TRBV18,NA,CASSWSKNEKLFF,TGTGCCAGCTCATGGAGTAAGAATGAAAAACTGTTTTTT
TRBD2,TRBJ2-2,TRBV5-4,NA,CASSSPGRAGELFF,TGTGCCAGCAGCTCCCCAGGGAGGGCCGGGGAGCTGTTTTTT
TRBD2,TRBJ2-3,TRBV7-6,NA,CASSLGLRGAGDTQYF,TGTGCCAGCAGCTTAGGTCTGCGGGGGGCCGGAGATACGCAGTATTTT
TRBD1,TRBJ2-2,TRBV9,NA,CASSPAGQGSGELFF,TGTGCCAGCAGCCCCGCGGGACAGGGTTCCGGGGAGCTGTTTTTT
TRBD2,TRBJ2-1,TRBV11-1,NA,CASSLRASGGIFYNEQFF,TGTGCCAGCAGCTTAAGAGCTAGCGGGGGGATCTTCTACAATGAGCAGTTCTTC
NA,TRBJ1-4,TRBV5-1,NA,CASSEIQGIGSEKLFF,TGCGCCAGCAGCGAAATACAGGGAATTGGTTCTGAAAAACTGTTTTTT
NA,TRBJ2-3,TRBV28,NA,CASSQQTTSTDTQYF,TGTGCCAGCAGCCAACAGACCACTAGCACAGATACGCAGTATTTT